The clone carrying this T cell receptor beta chain is judged large. As yet, its antigen is unknown. The protocol was immunoSEQ multiplex PCR, while the TCRdb copy is restricted to in-frame clones and leaves out a portion. The profile shows around 37,000 clones, around 81% of them singletons. This specimen belongs to a study of OX40 agonist ivuxolimab in advanced cancers. Overall study: Partial responses were recorded for three patients, including one with hepatocellular carcinoma and two with cutaneous melanoma.

Overall study results and limits: Antigen specificity of clonally expanded peripheral T cells was not established. Some patients who did not respond also had low normalized T-cell clonal expansion.

With 1 base removed from V and 6 bases from J, the gap between germline ends came to 16 bases. The V gene's germline CDR1 is GTSNPN and CDR2 SVGIG (reference sequence). The CDR3 loop spans 14 amino acids. The V gene is TRBV30, the J gene TRBJ2-7; perhaps TRBD1 as D (5 bases). This clonotype was obtained from an adult with an advanced solid tumor such as melanoma, head and neck, liver or kidney cancer. This specimen was CD4+ or CD8+ T cells sorted from blood, taken in a trial of the OX40 agonist ivuxolimab. CDR3 bases: TGTGCCTGGAGTGAGGGGTCCCTCGTTGGCGAGCAGTACTTC. Its protein is CAWSEGSLVGEQYF.